One sample yielded the 30 T cell receptor beta chains listed below, sequenced in a study of blood T cell repertoires in COVID-19. TCRdb's copy holds only in-frame clones and misses some; the assay was immunoSEQ multiplex PCR. This table has roughly 300,000 clones, about 90% appearing once. Sequencing was done on a sample of PBMCs or T cells enriched from blood (not recorded which). These receptor sequences come from a woman aged 25 to 39 who had recovered from COVID-19.

The chain couples TRBV5-1 to TRBJ1-2; 9 positions match TRBD1. Germline V CDR1 and CDR2: SGHRS, YFSETQ. Germline trimming cut 1 base from V and 2 bases from J; bases unmatched to any gene: 6. The CDR3 sequence is 16 residues long. The CDR3 DNA follows: TGCGCCAGCAGCTTGTACGGGACAGGGCAGAACTATGGCTACACCTTC. Translating it yields CASSLYGTGQNYGYTF.

The chain recombines TRBV2 with TRBJ2-1, with 11 bases matching TRBD2. The V gene's germline CDR1 is SNHLY and CDR2 FYNNEI. The CDR3 sequence is 15 residues long. J lost 6 bases, V lost 7 bases, and 8 bases had no gene match. CDR3 residues: CASILLAGVSNEQFF. DNA of the CDR3: TGTGCCAGCATTTTACTAGCGGGGGTTTCCAATGAGCAGTTCTTC.

The rearrangement links TRBV5-4 to TRBJ2-7; a weak D match, TRBD2 (6 bases). This CDR3 region has 13 residues. Per the germline V gene, CDR1 is SGHNT and CDR2 is YYREEE (reference sequence). The ends were cut back, 2 bases at V and 2 bases at J, with 8 bases in the middle. The CDR3 loop reads CASSFWGAYEQYF. DNA of the CDR3: TGTGCCAGCAGCTTTTGGGGGGCCTACGAGCAGTACTTC.

V is TRBV3-1 (or the pseudogene TRBV3-2) and J is TRBJ2-2; 7 bases agree with TRBD1. This CDR3 has 19 amino acids. Trimming cost V 4 bases and J 1 base; bases outside gene matches: 15. Germline assignment: CDR1 LGHDT and CDR2 YNNKEL (reference sequence). CDR3 loop: CASSPPGQWPEKNTGELFF. In nucleotides, the CDR3 is TGTGCCAGCAGCCCGCCGGGACAGTGGCCCGAGAAGAACACCGGGGAGCTGTTTTTT.

This clone appeared a few times. J is TRBJ2-2 and V is TRBV7-9, with D unresolved. This CDR3 has 14 residues. Germline V gene sequence: CDR1 SEHNR, CDR2 FQNEAQ (reference sequence). V was shortened by 1 base and J by 3 bases, with 6 bases between the two germline ends. Here the CDR3 reads CASSLELDTGELFF. As DNA, the CDR3 is TGTGCCAGCAGCTTAGAACTGGACACCGGGGAGCTGTTTTTT.

The rearrangement uses TRBV11-2 and TRBJ2-7; 7 bases are a match to TRBD2. V lost 7 bases, J lost 5 bases, and 14 bases stayed unmatched. Germline CDR1 is SGHAT and CDR2 is FQNNGV. The CDR3 covers 15 residues. This CDR3 reads CASNKEGRAGDEQYF. CDR3 sequence (DNA): TGTGCCAGCAACAAAGAGGGCAGGGCGGGGGACGAGCAGTACTTC.

This clone showed up just a few times. This chain uses TRBV27 with TRBJ1-2, with TRBD1 matching 9 bases. The CDR3 length is 17 residues. V was pared by 4 bases and J by 4 bases, with 13 bases of the junction left unmatched. Germline CDR1 reads MNHEY; CDR2 reads SMNVEV (reference sequence). The CDR3 bases are TGTGCCAGCAGTTATGGGCCGGGACAGGGCAGGGGCTATGGCTACACCTTC. Residues: CASSYGPGQGRGYGYTF.

The chain uses TRBV30 and TRBJ1-4; TRBD1 agrees at 7 bases. V was clipped by 3 bases and J by 5 bases; unmatched bases: 9. The germline CDR1 and CDR2 sequences are GTSNPN and SVGIG (reference sequence). This CDR3 has 15 residues. This chain's CDR3 is CAWSVMGTVNEKLFF. CDR3 nucleotides: TGTGCCTGGAGCGTTATGGGGACAGTAAATGAAAAACTGTTTTTT.

The chain is built from TRBV7-8 and TRBJ1-5; D remains unclear. The CDR3 totals 16 residues. With 6 bases removed from V and 2 bases from J, the gap between germline ends came to 17 bases. CDR1 is SGHVS, CDR2 FQNEAQ, per germline. CDR3 sequence reads: CASSQPTDGGNQPQHF. The CDR3 DNA follows: TGTGCCAGCAGTCAACCGACCGACGGGGGCAATCAGCCCCAGCATTTT.

The chain couples TRBV5-1 to TRBJ2-3; a possible D gene is TRBD2 (6 bases). CDR1 SGHRS and CDR2 YFSETQ come from the germline V gene. V was trimmed by 1 base and J by 2 bases, leaving 20 bases between them. The CDR3 length is 18 residues. CDR3 nucleotides: TGCGCCAGCAGCTTGAAGGGGCGGGGATTCCGGGTCACAGATACGCAGTATTTT. As protein: CASSLKGRGFRVTDTQYF.

The chain couples TRBV7-2 to TRBJ1-2; D call uncertain. CDR3 length equals 17 residues. Germline V CDR1 and CDR2: SGHTA, FQGNSA. Trimming took 5 bases from V and 6 from J, leaving 25 bases between them. The CDR3 coding sequence is TGTGCCAGCAGCCCGACTTGGTTGGGTTCTTACCCGGATGGCTACACCTTC. Translating gives CASSPTWLGSYPDGYTF.

V gene TRBV18 combines with J gene TRBJ1-3; the match to TRBD1 covers 9 bases. V shed 1 base and J 7 bases; nucleotides not matched to a gene: 5. The CDR3 is 15 residues long. Germline lookup yields CDR1 KGHSH and CDR2 LQKENI. CDR3 loop: CASSPRDRESNTIYF. The CDR3 nucleotides read TGTGCCAGCTCACCACGGGACAGGGAATCGAACACCATATATTTT.

The CDR3 bases are TGCGCCAGCAGCGAAAGCGGGGGGGCCCACAATGAGCAGTTCTTC. It translates to CASSESGGAHNEQFF. This chain joins TRBV5-1 and TRBJ2-1, with 10 bases fitting TRBD2. J was trimmed by 5 bases and V by 4 bases; bases with no gene match: 6. This CDR3 has 15 amino acids. Germline V gene data show CDR1 as SGHRS and CDR2 as YFSETQ.

Only a few counts were recorded for this clone. The chain links TRBV19 to TRBJ1-2; D is uncertain. The germline V and J ends were trimmed by 1 base and 8 bases, with 11 bases remaining between them. Germline CDR1 is LNHDA and CDR2 is SQIVND (reference sequence). There are 13 residues in the CDR3. The CDR3 spells CASSIVPSGGYTF. The CDR3, as DNA: TGTGCCAGTAGTATAGTTCCCTCGGGGGGCTACACCTTC.

This clone was seen more than once but under ten times. The rearrangement links TRBV27 to TRBJ1-1; 9 bases match TRBD1. This CDR3 is built from 14 residues. Germline V gene sequence: CDR1 MNHEY, CDR2 SMNVEV (reference sequence). J was trimmed by 10 bases and V by 5 bases; bases with no gene match: 11. The CDR3 is CASSPGTGNGLAFF. The CDR3, as DNA: TGTGCCAGCAGTCCCGGGACAGGGAATGGCCTAGCTTTCTTT.

The gene calls are TRBV7-2 and TRBJ1-1; no reliable D call. CDR1 and CDR2 from the germline V gene are SGHTA and FQGNSA. Trimming removed 2 bases from V and 0 bases from J, with 10 bases in between. The CDR3 is 15 residues long. CDR3 sequence: CASSLLERLNTEAFF. CDR3 bases: TGTGCCAGCAGCTTACTCGAGCGGCTGAACACTGAAGCTTTCTTT.

The CDR3 nucleotides are TGTGCCAGTAGTATTCGCCAGGGGGTCGGAGGTGGGAATCAGCCCCAGCATTTT. It translates to CASSIRQGVGGGNQPQHF. V usage is TRBV19 and J usage is TRBJ1-5, with 7 bases aligning to TRBD1. The germline V gene encodes CDR1 LNHDA and CDR2 SQIVND (reference sequence). The CDR3 has 18 amino acids. With V trimmed by 3 bases and J by 4 bases, 15 bases remained unmatched.

The chain recombines TRBV7-9 with TRBJ2-5, with D perhaps matching TRBD1 (6 bases). The V end was cut by 5 bases, the J end by 2 bases, with 12 bases between. The CDR3 sequence is 14 residues long. Germline CDR1 SEHNR, CDR2 FQNEAQ (reference sequence). The CDR3 protein is CASSLWTVQETQYF. The DNA for the CDR3 is TGTGCCAGCAGCCTTTGGACAGTTCAAGAGACCCAGTACTTC.

This rearrangement joins TRBV2 to TRBJ2-2; D unclear. The V and J ends lost 6 bases and 0 bases respectively, with 17 bases between them. The CDR3 is 17 residues long. CDR1 SNHLY and CDR2 FYNNEI come from the germline V gene. CDR3 in DNA: TGTGCCAGCAGGGTTACCCCTCCAGGATCGAACACCGGGGAGCTGTTTTTT. Protein sequence: CASRVTPPGSNTGELFF.

The chain recombines TRBV2 with TRBJ2-5, with 10 bases matching TRBD2. CDR1 is SNHLY, CDR2 FYNNEI, per germline. The CDR3 spans 13 residues. The ends lost 4 bases at V and 5 bases at J; junction bases unmatched: 1. The CDR3 DNA reads TGTGCCAGCAGTGGGGGACTAGCGGAGACCCAGTACTTC. Protein sequence: CASSGGLAETQYF. Full variable domain (rest looked up from reference TRBV2 and TRBJ2-5): EPEVTQTPSHQVTQMGQEVILRCVPISNHLYFYWYRQILGQKVEFLVSFYNNEISEKSEIFDDQFSVERPDGSNFTLKIRSTKLEDSAMYFCASSGGLAETQYFGPGTRLLVL.

This chain joins TRBV9 and TRBJ1-1, with TRBD1 as a possible D gene (6 bases). V lost 2 bases and J 3 bases, leaving 11 bases between the germline ends. The CDR3 is 14 amino acids. Germline V gives CDR1 SGDLS, CDR2 YYNGEE. DNA for the CDR3: TGTGCCAGCAGCGTTTCCGAGGGGGACACTGAAGCTTTCTTT. It translates to CASSVSEGDTEAFF.

The chain couples TRBV7-6 to TRBJ1-1; D is unresolved. The germline gives CDR1 SGHVS, CDR2 FNYEAQ. With 1 base removed from V and 5 bases from J, the gap between germline ends came to 11 bases. This CDR3 contains 14 residues. The CDR3 nucleotides are TGTGCCAGCAGCTTAGGCCCCCCGGGGACTGAAGCTTTCTTT. Amino acid sequence: CASSLGPPGTEAFF.

The V call is TRBV7-2, the J call TRBJ2-7, with D maybe TRBD1 (7 bases). V was pared by 4 bases and J by 9 bases, with 16 bases between. The CDR3 contains 13 residues. The germline gives CDR1 SGHTA, CDR2 FQGNSA. The CDR3 DNA reads as TGTGCCAGCAGCTCTCAAGGAGGGGGCCGGCAGTACTTC. Protein sequence: CASSSQGGGRQYF.

The chain has TRBV5-5 and TRBJ2-5; perhaps TRBD2 as D (5 bases). CDR3 size: 13 residues. Germline V lookup: CDR1 SGHKS, CDR2 YYEKEE (reference sequence). Trimming stripped 1 base from V and 7 bases from J, with 11 bases between. CDR3 DNA sequence: TGTGCCAGCAGCTTGCTGGGAGAAGGGACCCAGTACTTC. Its protein is CASSLLGEGTQYF.

The V call is TRBV27, the J call TRBJ2-7; 8 bases fit TRBD1. The germline CDR1 and CDR2 sequences are MNHEY and SMNVEV (reference sequence). J was trimmed by 4 bases and V by 0 bases; bases with no gene match: 2. The CDR3 has 14 residues. CDR3 sequence: CASSLSRTGYEQYF. The CDR3 nucleotides are TGTGCCAGCAGTTTATCTAGGACAGGGTACGAGCAGTACTTC.

A single count supports this clone. This chain links TRBV12-5 with TRBJ1-2; TRBD1 agrees at 10 bases. The length of the CDR3 is 14 residues. Trimming removed 5 bases from V and 6 bases from J; junction bases left unmatched: 6. The germline V gene encodes CDR1 LGHNT and CDR2 FRNRAP. The CDR3 here is CASGPGQGMDGYTF. DNA of the CDR3: TGTGCTAGTGGTCCGGGACAGGGGATGGATGGCTACACCTTC.

This clone was counted a single time. The chain has TRBV10-2 and TRBJ1-3; maybe TRBD1 (6 bases). Germline V gives CDR1 WSHSY, CDR2 SAAADI. The CDR3 runs to 13 residues. V gave up 4 bases and J gave up 7 bases, with 11 bases separating them. CDR3 residues: CASSGDRSNTIYF. In DNA, the CDR3 is TGCGCCAGCAGTGGAGACAGGTCGAACACCATATATTTT.

The chain is built from TRBV28 and TRBJ1-5; D not certain. CDR1 and CDR2 (germline): MDHEN, SYDVKM. CDR3 length: 17 amino acids. V was clipped by 2 bases and J by 0 bases, with 14 bases between them. DNA for the CDR3: TGTGCCAGCAGTTTAACCTCGGCAGGCTATAGCAATCAGCCCCAGCATTTT. Amino acid sequence: CASSLTSAGYSNQPQHF.

The chain joins TRBV5-1 to TRBJ2-5, with TRBD2 matching over 11 bases. Germline V lookup: CDR1 SGHRS, CDR2 YFSETQ. V was pared by 4 bases and J by 5 bases, with 10 bases of the junction left unmatched. CDR3 size: 16 residues. The CDR3: CASSPLLAGDGETQYF. CDR3 nucleotides: TGCGCCAGCAGCCCTTTACTAGCGGGGGATGGGGAGACCCAGTACTTC.

V usage is TRBV5-1 and J usage is TRBJ1-4; D remains unclear. V lost 0 bases and J 3 bases, leaving 12 bases between the germline ends. Germline lookup yields CDR1 SGHRS and CDR2 YFSETQ. This CDR3 is 16 amino acids long. DNA of the CDR3: TGCGCCAGCAGCTTGGTGGGCAGAACCTCTAATGAAAAACTGTTTTTT. Its translation is CASSLVGRTSNEKLFF.